The clone carrying this T cell receptor beta chain appeared once. The target antigen is unknown. Some clones are missing from TCRdb's copy, which holds only in-frame ones; the method was immunoSEQ multiplex PCR. Of about 43,000 clones listed, about four fifths are singletons. After removal of 8 bases from V and 0 bases from J, the junction contained 2 bases not matched to a gene. Per the germline V gene, CDR1 is MGHRA and CDR2 is YSYEKL. There are 14 residues in the CDR3. The source of the sample is a study of fetal regulatory T cell absence and autoimmunity. Turning to the study itself: Exocrine pancreas autoimmunity occurred in IPEX patients lacking clinical diabetes.

Findings and caveats of the study: Some top pancreas TCR clones were over 80-fold enriched versus cord blood. TRB gene family usage was broadly similar in cord blood and pancreas. The oligoclonal enrichment was interpreted as supporting antigen-driven pancreatic autoimmunity before birth in IPEX syndrome.

The source is a newborn boy with IPEX syndrome. This chain joins TRBV4-1 and TRBJ2-2; 8 bases agree with TRBD2. The specimen was cord blood. The CDR3 DNA sequence: TGCGCCAGCGCGGGACTAGCGAACACCGGGGAGCTGTTTTTT. Protein: CASAGLANTGELFF.